The sample holds many counts of the clone carrying this TCR beta chain. The antigen is unknown. For the diagnoses, clinical symptoms, serum thyroxine and TRAb, thyroid ultrasound and orbital computed tomography were used. This CDR3 has 11 residues. The V end lost 2 bases, the J end lost 6 bases, and 3 bases lay between the germline ends. Germline V lookup: CDR1 LGHDT, CDR2 YNNKEL (reference sequence). Amplified TCR beta CDR3 regions came from RNA transcripts. A set of HTBI primers served as the primers for a first-round RT-PCR of the TCR CDR3. MiXCR, run by TCRdb on the multiplex PCR reads, gives a single entry per CDR3 protein. The table shows approximately 600,000 distinct CDR3 sequences, with approximately 15% occurring only once. This entry comes from a study of T cells in Graves' hyperthyroidism and ophthalmopathy. Across the whole study: At initial diagnosis, before any treatment had begun, peripheral blood was obtained.

Broader study findings: Onset of ophthalmopathy came a median roughly 6.5 months after the model predicted it. Separating ophthalmopathy from stable hyperthyroidism was achieved by a 13 V-J model.

This chain connects TRBV3-1 to TRBJ2-3; D is unclear. The source of this sequence is a woman aged 25 to 39 with Graves' hyperthyroidism that later progressed to Graves' ophthalmopathy. The material sequenced was blood. CDR3 nucleotides: TGTGCCAGCAGCCAACTCGATACGCAGTATTTT. Its protein is CASSQLDTQYF.